Listed below are T cell receptor beta chains from one sample, sequenced in a study of blood T cell repertoires in COVID-19. Method: immunoSEQ multiplex PCR; TCRdb's copy keeps in-frame clones and lacks some. The table includes fewer than 350,000 clones, around four fifths detected once. Source material: peripheral blood. Receptor source: a woman aged 45-65 years with active or convalescent COVID-19. Each CDR3 is given with its conserved first and last residue. A D gene is named only where the DNA matches it firmly. Size is omitted from some rows. Given values are once, few, many or a class for expanded clones.

TRBV15	TRBJ1-1	NA	TRBD1	TGTGCCACCAGCAGAGATCGGACAGGGGAAGCTTTCTTT	CATSRDRTGEAFF
TRBV7-9	TRBJ2-2	few	NA	TGTGCCAGCAGCTTAGGCAGGGACACCGGGGAGCTGTTTTTT	CASSLGRDTGELFF
TRBV7-2	TRBJ2-7	NA	TRBD2	TGTGCCAGCAGCTTAGGACTAGCGGGAGGATCATACGAGCAGTACTTC	CASSLGLAGGSYEQYF
TRBV5-1	TRBJ2-2	NA	NA	TGCGCCAGCAGCCGTGGCCCACCACAGGCTACGAACACCGGGGAGCTGTTTTTT	CASSRGPPQATNTGELFF
TRBV9	TRBJ1-3	NA	TRBD1	TGTGCCAGCAGCGTCCAAAGGGGGCAGGGGGCTTTTGGAAACACCATATATTTT	CASSVQRGQGAFGNTIYF
TRBV29-1	TRBJ1-5	once	NA	TGCAGCGTAGGGGGGGCGGGGAGCAATCAGCCCCAGCATTTT	CSVGGAGSNQPQHF
TRBV5-1	TRBJ2-7	NA	TRBD1	TGCGCCAGCAGCTGGACAGGGGCCTCCTACGAGCAGTACTTC	CASSWTGASYEQYF
TRBV11-3	TRBJ2-1	NA	NA	TGTGCCAGCAGCTATCGTGGGCTCGATGAGCAGTTCTTC	CASSYRGLDEQFF
TRBV5-6	TRBJ2-6	NA	NA	TGTGCCAGCAGCTTGTTGGCGGAATATGGGGCCAACGTCCTGACTTTC	CASSLLAEYGANVLTF
TRBV19	TRBJ1-1	NA	NA	TGTGCCAGCGGTCACGGGAAAAACACTGAAGCTTTCTTT	CASGHGKNTEAFF
TRBV7-9	TRBJ2-5	NA	TRBD1	TGTGCCAGCAGCCCCGCAGGGGGCGTAGAGACCCAGTACTTC	CASSPAGGVETQYF
TRBV18	TRBJ1-5	NA	NA	TGTGCCAGCTCACCGGACAGTACCAATCAGCCCCAGCATTTT	CASSPDSTNQPQHF
TRBV28	TRBJ1-2	NA	TRBD1	TGTGCCAGCAGCCGCCGCCGGGACAGGGAACGGTCCCGGGTTGGCTACACCTTC	CASSRRRDRERSRVGYTF
TRBV30	TRBJ2-5	few	TRBD2	TGTGCCTGGAGTGGGCGGGGAGGGGAGACCCAGTACTTC	CAWSGRGGETQYF